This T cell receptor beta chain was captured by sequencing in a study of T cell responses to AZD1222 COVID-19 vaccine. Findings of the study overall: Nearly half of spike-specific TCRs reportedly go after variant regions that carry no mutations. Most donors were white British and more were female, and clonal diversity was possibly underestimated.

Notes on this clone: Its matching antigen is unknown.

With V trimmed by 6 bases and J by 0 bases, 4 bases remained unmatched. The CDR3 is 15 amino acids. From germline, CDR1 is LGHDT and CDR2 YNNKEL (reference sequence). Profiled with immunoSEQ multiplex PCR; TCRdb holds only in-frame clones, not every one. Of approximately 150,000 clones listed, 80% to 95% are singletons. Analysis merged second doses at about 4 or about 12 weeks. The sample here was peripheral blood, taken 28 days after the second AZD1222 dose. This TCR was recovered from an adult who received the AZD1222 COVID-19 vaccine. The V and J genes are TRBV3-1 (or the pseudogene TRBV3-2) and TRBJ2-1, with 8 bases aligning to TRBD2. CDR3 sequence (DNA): TGTGCCAGCAGACAGACTAGCGCCTCCTACAATGAGCAGTTCTTC. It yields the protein CASRQTSASYNEQFF.